The 18 T cell receptor beta chains listed next were all sequenced from one sample in a study of T-cell reconstitution after alpha-beta-depleted transplantation in children. As it was prepared, the TCRbeta library received unique molecular identifiers. TCRdb ran MiXCR on the PCR reads and lists one entry per CDR3 protein. This sample carries hundreds of thousands of distinct CDR3 sequences, approximately 12% of them seen once, and the ten largest clones take 2.2%. The sample in question was PBMCs, mostly from graft donor cells, obtained 360 days after TCRalphabeta/CD19-depleted stem cell transplant. These receptors were collected from a male patient younger than 18 who had a stem cell transplant for acute myeloid leukemia, so the T cells may come from the graft donor.

The rearrangement links TRBV4-3 to TRBJ2-2, with a weak D call TRBD2 (5 bases). Germline V CDR1 and CDR2: LGHNA, YSLEER. The CDR3 length is 18 residues. The V and J ends lost 0 bases and 0 bases respectively, with 14 bases between them. The CDR3 nucleotides are TGCGCCAGCAGCCAAGACGGAACGGAGGCCCCGAACACCGGGGAGCTGTTTTTT. Encoded protein: CASSQDGTEAPNTGELFF.

The sample holds many counts of this clonotype. The chain is built from TRBV28 and TRBJ2-7, with D possibly TRBD2 on 7 matching bases. V was trimmed by 3 bases and J by 6 bases, leaving 12 bases between them. Germline V gives CDR1 MDHEN, CDR2 SYDVKM. CDR3 length: 13 residues. The DNA of the CDR3 is TGTGCCAGCAGTTTTACGGGGGGCGGCGAGCAGTACTTC. This gives the protein CASSFTGGGEQYF.

The chain couples TRBV7-6 to TRBJ2-3; TRBD2 agrees at 8 bases. The ends lost 1 base at V and 9 bases at J; junction bases unmatched: 3. This CDR3 contains 13 residues. Germline CDR1 and CDR2: SGHVS and FNYEAQ. This chain's CDR3 is CASSLVLAGTQYF. The CDR3 region has the DNA TGTGCCAGCAGCTTAGTCTTAGCGGGAACGCAGTATTTT.

This chain joins TRBV28 and TRBJ2-2; D is unclear. The CDR3 is 14 residues long. Germline CDR1 reads MDHEN; CDR2 reads SYDVKM. The V end lost 2 bases, the J end lost 5 bases, and 9 bases lay between the germline ends. CDR3 protein: CASSLGFLTGELFF. In DNA, the CDR3 is TGTGCCAGCAGTTTAGGTTTTTTAACCGGGGAGCTGTTTTTT.

The rearrangement joins TRBV30 to TRBJ2-1; 9 positions match TRBD2. The CDR3 loop spans 14 amino acids. Germline V CDR1 and CDR2: GTSNPN, SVGIG (reference sequence). The J segment lost 15 bases and the V segment lost 4 bases, leaving 16 bases of the junction unmatched. The CDR3 protein is CAWTAGLAGTPRFF. The CDR3 DNA follows: TGTGCCTGGACCGCGGGTCTAGCGGGGACCCCACGGTTCTTC. Variable domain in full (rest from reference TRBV30 and TRBJ2-1): SQTIHQWPATLVQPVGSPLSLECTVEGTSNPNLYWYRQAAGRGLQLLFYSVGIGQISSEVPQNLSASRPQDRQFILSSKKLLLSDSGFYLCAWTAGLAGTPRFFGPGTRLTVL.

This clonotype has ten or more counts. In nucleotides, the CDR3 is TGTGCCAGCGCCCCGTCGGGAGTGGGGTCCTACGAGCAGTACTTC. This gives the protein CASAPSGVGSYEQYF. This chain links TRBV12-3 or TRBV12-4 with TRBJ2-7, with a possible D match to TRBD2 (6 bases). V was trimmed by 8 bases and J by 1 base, leaving 18 bases between them. CDR3 length: 15 residues.

This clonotype was observed at least ten times. The rearrangement links TRBV5-1 to TRBJ2-7; 9 nucleotides agree with TRBD2. In germline, CDR1 is SGHRS, CDR2 YFSETQ. This CDR3 comprises 15 residues. Trimming cost V 4 bases and J 6 bases; bases outside gene matches: 11. The CDR3 spells CASSPSPSGIIEQYF. The CDR3 nucleotides are TGCGCCAGCAGCCCTAGCCCTAGCGGGATCATCGAGCAGTACTTC.

Concerning this clonotype itself: The conserved phenylalanine or tryptophan normally closing the CDR3 is absent here, so this likely arose from a read error. V gene TRBV28 combines with J gene TRBJ2-1; D gene ambiguous. V was pared by 4 bases and J by 5 bases, with 18 bases between. Germline CDR1 and CDR2: MDHEN and SYDVKM. CDR3 length: 16 residues. CDR3: CASSSTLVGLHNEQFL. Written as DNA, the CDR3 is TGTGCCAGCAGTTCCACCCTTGTCGGGCTACACAATGAGCAGTTCTTA.

The chain is built from TRBV6-1 and TRBJ2-5, with a possible D match to TRBD1 (6 bases). The V gene lost 2 bases and the J gene lost 3 bases, with 13 bases spanning the gap. This CDR3 spans 15 amino acids. Germline V gives CDR1 MNHNS, CDR2 SASEGT. The CDR3 protein is CASSEQRTAEETQYF. The CDR3, as DNA: TGTGCCAGCAGTGAACAGAGGACAGCCGAAGAGACCCAGTACTTC.

This clonotype showed up many times. The chain links TRBV20-1 to TRBJ2-1, with TRBD1 as a possible D gene (6 bases). Germline V gene lookup returns CDR1 DFQATT and CDR2 SNEGSKA (reference sequence). The CDR3 totals 11 residues. Trimming cost V 7 bases and J 11 bases, with 15 bases left between them. The chain's CDR3 is CSGQAQNQQFF. The CDR3 nucleotides are TGCAGTGGACAGGCGCAAAATCAGCAGTTCTTC.

There are a few counts of this clonotype. The chain employs TRBV7-4 and TRBJ2-2, with 8 bases that match TRBD2. V gave up 2 bases and J gave up 4 bases; unmatched junction bases: 12. Germline lookup yields CDR1 SGHVT and CDR2 SQSDAQ. The CDR3 has 18 amino acids. The CDR3 nucleotides are TGTGCCAGCAGCTTATCCCGCCTAGCGGGTTTGGTCACCGGGGAGCTGTTTTTT. It encodes CASSLSRLAGLVTGELFF.

This clonotype was seen a few times. V usage is TRBV20-1 and J usage is TRBJ2-5, with D perhaps matching TRBD1 (5 bases). The CDR3 length is 15 residues. Germline V gene sequence: CDR1 DFQATT, CDR2 SNEGSKA (reference sequence). The V end lost 5 bases, the J end lost 5 bases, and 21 bases lay between the germline ends. The CDR3 spells CSALAPRQIWETQYF. In nucleotides, the CDR3 is TGCAGTGCTCTCGCCCCTAGACAGATTTGGGAGACCCAGTACTTC.

This clonotype turned up a few times. V gene TRBV20-1 combines with J gene TRBJ2-7, with 8 positions matching TRBD1. The CDR3 contains 14 residues. V lost 5 bases to trimming and J lost 0 bases; unmatched junction nucleotides: 6. Per the germline V gene, CDR1 is DFQATT and CDR2 is SNEGSKA (reference sequence). The CDR3 here is CSAFGDRSSYEQYF. The CDR3 DNA is TGCAGTGCTTTCGGGGACAGGAGCTCCTACGAGCAGTACTTC.

This clonotype was picked up a small number of times. CDR3 region: CATTQQSSNQPQHF. The DNA for the CDR3 is TGTGCCACTACCCAGCAGAGCAGCAATCAGCCCCAGCATTTT. The chain combines TRBV6-1 with TRBJ1-5; D gene ambiguous. Trimming took off 10 bases at V and 1 base at J, with 14 bases between the two ends. Germline assignment: CDR1 MNHNS and CDR2 SASEGT. The CDR3 covers 14 residues.

The sample holds many counts of this clonotype. The rearrangement joins TRBV6-5 to TRBJ1-2; TRBD1 is a possible D gene (5 bases). The germline V gene encodes CDR1 MNHEY and CDR2 SVGAGI. The ends were cut back, 4 bases at V and 6 bases at J, with 6 bases in the middle. CDR3 size: 11 residues. The CDR3 DNA reads as TGTGCCAGCAGTTGGGGGGATGGCTACACCTTC. This translates into CASSWGDGYTF.

This clonotype was observed a few times. The chain has TRBV11-1 and TRBJ2-1, with 11 bases aligning to TRBD2. The junction had 12 bases not matched to a gene; V was cut back by 5 bases and J by 0 bases. Germline lookup yields CDR1 SGHAT and CDR2 FQDESV (reference sequence). The CDR3 covers 19 residues. The DNA of the CDR3 is TGTGCCAGCAGCACTCTGGGGCTAGCGGGAGGAAGCTCCTACAATGAGCAGTTCTTC. Translation: CASSTLGLAGGSSYNEQFF.

This clonotype was picked up many times. The chain is built from TRBV29-1 and TRBJ2-1; D is unclear. Trimming removed 7 bases from V and 6 bases from J, with 22 bases in between. This CDR3 region has 15 residues. Germline V gene sequence: CDR1 SQVTM, CDR2 ANQGSEA. CDR3 sequence: CSAASGLGPSNEQFF. The DNA for the CDR3 is TGCAGCGCGGCTTCGGGTTTAGGGCCCTCCAATGAGCAGTTCTTC.

This chain links TRBV7-2 with TRBJ2-4, with D perhaps matching TRBD2 (7 bases). V dropped 3 bases and J dropped 8 bases, with 14 bases sitting between them. Germline V gives CDR1 SGHTA, CDR2 FQGNSA. CDR3 size: 14 residues. The chain's CDR3 is CASSLRGPLDIQYF. DNA of the CDR3: TGTGCCAGCAGCTTGCGGGGGCCACTGGACATTCAGTACTTC.